The 29 T cell receptor beta chains in this list originate from one sample, sequenced in a study of CD8+ T cells in alopecia areata. Extracted from the samples, RNA was reverse transcribed into cDNA to serve as the sequencing template. Profiling relied on immunoSEQ multiplex PCR, and the TCRdb table lists in-frame clones only, not all of them. The sample shows about 97,000 clones, approximately 42% of them seen only once. Sequencing was done on a sample of CD4+ T cells sorted from blood. The receptors were gathered from a human donor with alopecia areata.

The gene calls are TRBV29-1 and TRBJ1-4; TRBD1 matches 8 bases. V lost 7 bases and J lost 7; bases outside the gene matches: 8. The CDR3 loop spans 13 amino acids. Germline lookup yields CDR1 SQVTM and CDR2 ANQGSEA. As DNA, the CDR3 is TGCAGCGCCGCCCAGGGGGCCGGTGAAAAACTGTTTTTT. Translating gives CSAAQGAGEKLFF.

This clone showed up just a few times. The rearrangement uses TRBV4-2 and TRBJ2-1; 10 nucleotides agree with TRBD2. The CDR3 contains 17 residues. Looked up from germline, CDR1 is LGHNA and CDR2 is YNFKEQ. The ends lost 5 bases at V and 0 bases at J; junction bases unmatched: 7. For the CDR3, the DNA is TGTGCCAGCAGCAGAGGACTAGCGGAAAGCTCCTACAATGAGCAGTTCTTC. It yields the protein CASSRGLAESSYNEQFF.

V usage is TRBV4-1 and J usage is TRBJ1-4, with 8 nucleotides matching TRBD1. Per the germline V gene, CDR1 is MGHRA and CDR2 is YSYEKL. This CDR3 is 16 amino acids long. Losses at the gene ends were 2 bases for V and 7 bases for J; bases not matched to a gene: 9. This chain's CDR3 is CASSQPNRGLSEKLFF. CDR3 sequence (DNA): TGCGCCAGCAGCCAACCTAACAGGGGGTTGAGTGAAAAACTGTTTTTT.

The chain recombines TRBV30 with TRBJ1-6; no clear D gene. The V and J ends lost 4 bases and 7 bases respectively, with 20 bases between them. Germline assignment: CDR1 GTSNPN and CDR2 SVGIG (reference sequence). The CDR3 sequence is 16 residues long. The CDR3 DNA is TGTGCCTGGAAAATGCCCGGAACAGTTCTGAATTCACCCCTCCACTTT. Encoded protein: CAWKMPGTVLNSPLHF.

This chain links TRBV7-6 with TRBJ2-7, with 7 bases that match TRBD1. J lost 3 bases, V lost 5 bases, and 7 bases had no gene match. The CDR3 spans 14 residues. The germline V gene has CDR1 SGHVS and CDR2 FNYEAQ. CDR3 amino acids: CASSPQTGNYEQYF. CDR3 DNA sequence: TGTGCCAGCAGCCCCCAGACAGGGAACTACGAGCAGTACTTC.

This chain connects TRBV18 to TRBJ2-3; D gene ambiguous. With 3 bases removed from V and 3 bases from J, the gap between germline ends came to 7 bases. Germline V gene data show CDR1 as KGHSH and CDR2 as LQKENI. CDR3 size: 13 residues. The chain's CDR3 is CASSPPATDTQYF. DNA of the CDR3: TGTGCCAGCTCACCCCCAGCAACAGATACGCAGTATTTT.

The V gene is TRBV28, the J gene TRBJ2-7; D could derive from TRBD1 or TRBD2 (5 bases each). With 6 bases removed from V and 1 base from J, the gap between germline ends came to 13 bases. This CDR3 region has 14 residues. Germline V lookup: CDR1 MDHEN, CDR2 SYDVKM. The CDR3 spells CASRWGPGSYEQYF. DNA of the CDR3: TGTGCCAGCAGATGGGGCCCGGGGTCCTACGAGCAGTACTTC.

The chain uses TRBV7-8 and TRBJ2-1, with 9 bases identical to TRBD2. CDR3 size: 18 residues. The V gene's germline CDR1 is SGHVS and CDR2 FQNEAQ. Germline trimming cut 4 bases from V and 7 bases from J; bases unmatched to any gene: 17. In nucleotides, the CDR3 is TGTGCCAGCAGCTGGACAGTTGCGGCGGGAGGGCCGACGAATGAGCAGTTCTTC. The encoded protein is CASSWTVAAGGPTNEQFF.

This clone has just a few counts. The chain links TRBV7-2 to TRBJ2-5; 7 bases agree with TRBD2. The trim removed 5 bases at V and 5 bases at J, leaving 5 bases unmatched. The length of the CDR3 is 13 residues. Germline V gene sequence: CDR1 SGHTA, CDR2 FQGNSA. CDR3 DNA sequence: TGTGCCAGCAGCCCGGGGGGTGGGGAGACCCAGTACTTC. Protein sequence: CASSPGGGETQYF. The variable domain in full, with the rest retrieved from reference TRBV7-2 and TRBJ2-5, is GAGVSQSPSNKVTEKGKDVELRCDPISGHTALYWYRQSLGQGLEFLIYFQGNSAPDKSGLPSDRFSAERTGGSVSTLTIQRTQQEDSAVYLCASSPGGGETQYFGPGTRLLVL.

The chain carries TRBV11-2 and TRBJ2-2; 9 bases map to TRBD2. V dropped 3 bases and J dropped 2; count of bases not matched to a gene: 10. The CDR3 is 18 amino acids. Germline CDR1 SGHAT, CDR2 FQNNGV. This CDR3 is CASSFELAGEINTGELFF. DNA for the CDR3: TGTGCCAGCAGCTTTGAGTTAGCGGGAGAGATAAACACCGGGGAGCTGTTTTTT.

The J gene is TRBJ2-3, the V gene TRBV21-1; the DNA was not used to check the table's D call, TRBD2. TRBV21-1 is reported as a pseudogene. This CDR3 contains 14 residues. The CDR3 DNA reads TGTGCCAGCAGCAAAGTGGTAGAAACAGATACGCAGTATTTT. Encoded protein: CASSKVVETDTQYF.

This clone has just a few counts. V is TRBV7-9 and J is TRBJ2-7; a possible D gene is TRBD2 (6 bases). The V gene's germline CDR1 is SEHNR and CDR2 FQNEAQ (reference sequence). This CDR3 contains 14 residues. V was trimmed by 3 bases and J by 6 bases, leaving 15 bases between them. The CDR3 DNA reads as TGTGCCAGCAGCTTGTTTTCAGGGACTCTCGAGCAGTACTTC. It codes for CASSLFSGTLEQYF.

CDR3 region: CASSTSTGIQYF. CDR3 in DNA: TGTGCCAGCAGTACCTCGACAGGGATCCAGTACTTC. This chain links TRBV2 with TRBJ2-5; 7 bases match TRBD1. V lost 5 bases to trimming and J lost 10 bases; unmatched junction nucleotides: 7. The CDR3 consists of 12 residues. In germline, CDR1 is SNHLY, CDR2 FYNNEI.

J is TRBJ2-2 and V is TRBV30; TRBD1 agrees at 7 bases. With V trimmed by 0 bases and J by 2 bases, 6 bases remained unmatched. The CDR3 totals 16 residues. Germline loops: CDR1 GTSNPN, CDR2 SVGIG (reference sequence). CDR3 protein: CAWSVLTGRNTGELFF. The DNA for the CDR3 is TGTGCCTGGAGTGTCTTGACAGGGAGAAACACCGGGGAGCTGTTTTTT.

The chain combines TRBV27 with TRBJ1-6, with TRBD1 matching over 8 bases. CDR3 size: 15 residues. Losses at the gene ends were 6 bases for V and 10 bases for J; bases not matched to a gene: 11. From germline, CDR1 is MNHEY and CDR2 SMNVEV (reference sequence). The CDR3 DNA sequence: TGTGCCAGCAGCCCGACAGGGGCAGGGGGATCACCCCTCCACTTT. Its translation is CASSPTGAGGSPLHF.

The chain links TRBV5-4 to TRBJ1-1; D might be TRBD1 (5 bases). The ends were cut back, 2 bases at V and 4 bases at J, with 9 bases in the middle. CDR1 is SGHNT, CDR2 YYREEE, per germline (reference sequence). This CDR3 region has 13 residues. This chain's CDR3 is CASSFERGTEAFF. Here the CDR3 DNA reads TGTGCCAGCAGCTTTGAGAGGGGCACTGAAGCTTTCTTT. The complete variable domain, with remaining parts taken from reference TRBV5-4 and TRBJ1-1, reads ETGVTQSPTHLIKTRGQQVTLRCSSQSGHNTVSWYQQALGQGPQFIFQYYREEENGRGNFPPRFSGLQFPNYSSELNVNALELDDSALYLCASSFERGTEAFFGQGTRLTVV.

The chain links TRBV5-4 to TRBJ2-1, with D perhaps TRBD2 (5 bases). V was pared by 4 bases and J by 8 bases, with 13 bases between. This CDR3 comprises 13 residues. Germline-derived CDR1 and CDR2 are SGHNT and YYREEE (reference sequence). The CDR3 nucleotides are TGTGCCAGCAGCCCAGCGGACTCATATGAGCAGTTCTTC. It codes for CASSPADSYEQFF.

The rearrangement uses TRBV30 and TRBJ2-2, with a tentative D call TRBD1 (6 bases). The CDR3 is 15 amino acids. The V gene's germline CDR1 is GTSNPN and CDR2 SVGIG (reference sequence). Deletions cut 1 base from V and 0 bases from J, with 9 bases between. The CDR3 sequence: CAWSAWTANTGELFF. CDR3 sequence (DNA): TGTGCCTGGAGTGCTTGGACAGCGAACACCGGGGAGCTGTTTTTT.

The V gene is TRBV5-1, the J gene TRBJ2-1, with TRBD2 identical over 9 bases. This CDR3 spans 15 amino acids. Losses at the gene ends were 0 bases for V and 10 bases for J; bases not matched to a gene: 8. Germline values: CDR1 SGHRS, CDR2 YFSETQ. The CDR3 sequence: CASSLGLAGAREQFF. CDR3 nucleotide sequence: TGCGCCAGCAGCTTGGGTTTAGCGGGAGCTCGCGAGCAGTTCTTC.

The V gene is TRBV11-1, the J gene TRBJ2-1; 7 bases align to TRBD1. The length of the CDR3 is 15 residues. V shed 5 bases and J 8 bases; nucleotides not matched to a gene: 12. Germline CDR1 SGHAT, CDR2 FQDESV (reference sequence). This CDR3 reads CASSRQGGTLDEQFF. Here the CDR3 DNA reads TGTGCCAGCAGCCGACAGGGTGGCACCCTTGATGAGCAGTTCTTC.

The chain uses TRBV4-1 and TRBJ2-2; unclear D gene. CDR1 is MGHRA and CDR2 is YSYEKL in the germline V gene. The CDR3 is 14 amino acids. V gave up 0 bases and J gave up 7 bases, with 9 bases separating them. CDR3 coding DNA: TGCGCCAGCAGCCAAGAATACAGTATCGGGGAGCTGTTTTTT. It encodes CASSQEYSIGELFF.

This chain uses TRBV18 with TRBJ2-1; D gene unclear. This CDR3 has 14 residues. The germline V gene encodes CDR1 KGHSH and CDR2 LQKENI. Trimming removed 4 bases from V and 0 bases from J, with 7 bases in between. CDR3 region: CASSLQDSYNEQFF. CDR3 nucleotide sequence: TGTGCCAGCTCACTACAAGACTCCTACAATGAGCAGTTCTTC.

This clone was picked up a small number of times. This chain uses TRBV5-1 with TRBJ1-1, with 7 bases fitting TRBD1. The CDR3 has 14 residues. Trimming took 4 bases from V and 4 from J; bases not matched to a gene: 7. Germline CDR1 is SGHRS and CDR2 is YFSETQ. CDR3 sequence: CASSQQGVGTEAFF. In DNA form, the CDR3 reads TGCGCCAGCAGCCAGCAGGGGGTTGGCACTGAAGCTTTCTTT.

The sample holds a few counts of this clone. This chain uses TRBV7-2 with TRBJ2-7; 13 bases agree with TRBD2. The length of the CDR3 is 15 residues. Germline V CDR1 and CDR2: SGHTA, FQGNSA. The V segment lost 2 bases and the J segment 9 bases; nucleotides outside the gene matches: 7. The CDR3: CASSLPGLAGTVQYF. The CDR3 nucleotides are TGTGCCAGCAGCTTACCGGGACTAGCGGGGACTGTGCAGTACTTC. The full variable domain, its missing parts supplied by reference TRBV7-2 and TRBJ2-7, is GAGVSQSPSNKVTEKGKDVELRCDPISGHTALYWYRQSLGQGLEFLIYFQGNSAPDKSGLPSDRFSAERTGGSVSTLTIQRTQQEDSAVYLCASSLPGLAGTVQYFGPGTRLTVT.

This clone has only a few counts. V gene TRBV5-1 combines with J gene TRBJ2-3; D perhaps matches TRBD2 (5 bases). The V gene lost 4 bases and the J gene lost 2 bases, with 14 bases spanning the gap. In germline, CDR1 is SGHRS, CDR2 YFSETQ. The CDR3 spans 15 residues. CDR3 DNA sequence: TGCGCCAGCAGCCTGGACTCTCCGTCCACAGATACGCAGTATTTT. It is translated as CASSLDSPSTDTQYF. Based on the CDR3 plus reference TRBV5-1 and TRBJ2-3, the full variable domain is KAGVTQTPRYLIKTRGQQVTLSCSPISGHRSVSWYQQTPGQGLQFLFEYFSETQRNKGNFPGRFSGRQFSNSRSEMNVSTLELGDSALYLCASSLDSPSTDTQYFGPGTRLTVL.

The chain uses TRBV6-5 and TRBJ1-1, with D possibly being TRBD1 (5 bases). Germline-derived CDR1 and CDR2 are MNHEY and SVGAGI. The CDR3 runs to 11 residues. Trimming shortened V by 6 bases and J by 4 bases, and 6 bases separated the two germline ends. The CDR3 loop reads CASSQGTEAFF. The CDR3 nucleotides read TGTGCCAGCAGCCAGGGCACTGAAGCTTTCTTT.

This clone was seen only a few times. The chain joins TRBV5-1 to TRBJ2-1, with D possibly matching TRBD1 (6 bases). Germline V gene data show CDR1 as SGHRS and CDR2 as YFSETQ. This CDR3 is built from 13 residues. The V end lost 4 bases, the J end lost 5 bases, and 10 bases lay between the germline ends. This CDR3 is CASSTDRNNEQFF. The CDR3 DNA reads TGCGCCAGCAGCACGGACAGAAACAATGAGCAGTTCTTC.

The gene calls are TRBV30 and TRBJ2-1; a possible D gene is TRBD2 (6 bases). Germline V gives CDR1 GTSNPN, CDR2 SVGIG (reference sequence). The CDR3 sequence is 13 residues long. V shed 5 bases and J shed 12 bases, with 20 bases lying between them. CDR3 sequence: CAWAGGGEGGQFF. CDR3 sequence (DNA): TGTGCCTGGGCCGGGGGAGGAGAGGGAGGGCAGTTCTTC.

The chain combines TRBV9 with TRBJ2-1, with TRBD2 matching 8 bases. J gave up 7 bases and V 0 bases, and 9 bases lay outside the gene matches. Germline CDR1 SGDLS, CDR2 YYNGEE. CDR3 size: 16 residues. The CDR3 DNA sequence: TGTGCCAGCAGCGTAGTCTCAGCGGGAGTGGGGAATGAGCAGTTCTTC. Its translation: CASSVVSAGVGNEQFF.